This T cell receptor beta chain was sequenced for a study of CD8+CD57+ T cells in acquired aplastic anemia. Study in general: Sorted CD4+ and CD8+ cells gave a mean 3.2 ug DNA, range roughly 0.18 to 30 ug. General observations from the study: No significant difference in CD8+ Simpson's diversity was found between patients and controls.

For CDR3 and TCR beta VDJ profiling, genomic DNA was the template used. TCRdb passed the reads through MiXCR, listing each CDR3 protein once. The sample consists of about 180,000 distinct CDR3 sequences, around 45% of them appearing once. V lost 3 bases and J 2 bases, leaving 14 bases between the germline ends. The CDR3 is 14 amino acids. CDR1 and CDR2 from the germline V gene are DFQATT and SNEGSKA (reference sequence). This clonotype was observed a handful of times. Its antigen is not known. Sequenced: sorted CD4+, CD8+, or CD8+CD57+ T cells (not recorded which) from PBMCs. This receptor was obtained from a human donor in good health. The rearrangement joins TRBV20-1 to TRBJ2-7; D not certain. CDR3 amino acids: CSARLEGYTYEQYF. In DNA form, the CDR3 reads TGCAGTGCTAGGCTGGAAGGGTACACCTACGAGCAGTACTTC.